A selection of T cell receptor beta chains follows, all from one sample in a study of shared clonotypes between healthy human individuals. TCRdb's table, derived via immunoSEQ multiplex PCR, lists solely in-frame clones and lacks some. The data hold roughly 2.4 million clones, with 95% observed a single time. Sequencing was done on a sample of naive CD4+ T cells sorted from blood. These receptors were collected from a man younger than 30 in good health. The CDR3 runs from the conserved cysteine through the conserved F or W. The D gene is left open where the match is weak. Not all rows give a size; the values are once, few, many and, for expanded clones, a class.

clone_size: .
j_call: TRBJ1-6
v_call: TRBV7-9
d_call: .
cdr3_aa: CASSLDNSPLHF
cdr3_nt: TGTGCCAGCAGCTTGGACAATTCACCCCTCCACTTT

clone_size: .
j_call: TRBJ1-1
v_call: TRBV5-1
d_call: .
cdr3_aa: CASSLVQSGPAGEAFF
cdr3_nt: TGCGCCAGCAGCTTGGTACAGTCGGGGCCTGCAGGTGAAGCTTTCTTT

clone_size: .
j_call: TRBJ2-7
v_call: TRBV11-3
d_call: .
cdr3_aa: CASSLSAGSSYEQYF
cdr3_nt: TGTGCCAGCAGCTTATCGGCAGGGAGCTCCTACGAGCAGTACTTC

clone_size: .
j_call: TRBJ2-7
v_call: TRBV7-9
d_call: .
cdr3_aa: CASSFGVSDEQYF
cdr3_nt: TGTGCCAGCAGCTTCGGGGTCTCGGACGAGCAGTACTTC

clone_size: .
j_call: TRBJ1-1
v_call: TRBV5-4
d_call: TRBD1
cdr3_aa: CASFPWTGDTEAFF
cdr3_nt: TGTGCCAGCTTCCCATGGACAGGGGACACTGAAGCTTTCTTT

clone_size: .
j_call: TRBJ2-1
v_call: TRBV5-1
d_call: TRBD2
cdr3_aa: CASSVAGTSVDEQFF
cdr3_nt: TGCGCCAGCAGCGTAGCCGGGACTAGCGTCGATGAGCAGTTCTTC

clone_size: .
j_call: TRBJ1-6
v_call: TRBV29-1
d_call: TRBD1
cdr3_aa: CSVEGSFRDSGSYNSPLHF
cdr3_nt: TGCAGCGTTGAAGGCTCCTTTAGGGACAGCGGCTCCTATAATTCACCCCTCCACTTT

clone_size: .
j_call: TRBJ2-5
v_call: TRBV2
d_call: TRBD1
cdr3_aa: CASSEALQGVSYF
cdr3_nt: TGTGCCAGCAGTGAAGCGCTTCAGGGGGTCTCATACTTC

clone_size: .
j_call: TRBJ2-1
v_call: TRBV11-2
d_call: TRBD1
cdr3_aa: CASSLGGQVSYNEQFF
cdr3_nt: TGTGCCAGCAGTTTGGGGGGACAGGTCTCCTACAATGAGCAGTTCTTC

clone_size: .
j_call: TRBJ1-4
v_call: TRBV9
d_call: TRBD1
cdr3_aa: CASSYRTGTEEKLFF
cdr3_nt: TGTGCCAGCAGTTACAGGACAGGGACGGAGGAAAAACTGTTTTTT

clone_size: .
j_call: TRBJ1-3
v_call: TRBV5-1
d_call: .
cdr3_aa: CASSLAPNPATPGNTIYF
cdr3_nt: TGCGCCAGCAGCTTGGCCCCGAACCCCGCGACACCCGGAAACACCATATATTTT

clone_size: .
j_call: TRBJ2-2
v_call: TRBV2
d_call: .
cdr3_aa: CASSEQGKNTGELFF
cdr3_nt: TGTGCCAGCAGTGAACAGGGGAAGAACACCGGGGAGCTGTTTTTT

clone_size: .
j_call: TRBJ2-2
v_call: TRBV5-6
d_call: .
cdr3_aa: CASSHRQATGELFF
cdr3_nt: TGTGCCAGCAGCCACCGACAGGCAACCGGGGAGCTGTTTTTT

clone_size: .
j_call: TRBJ2-7
v_call: TRBV27
d_call: .
cdr3_aa: CASRAGGREGEQYF
cdr3_nt: TGTGCCAGCAGAGCCGGGGGGCGCGAGGGCGAGCAGTACTTC

clone_size: .
j_call: TRBJ2-7
v_call: TRBV28
d_call: .
cdr3_aa: CASSSPGGSHEQYF
cdr3_nt: TGTGCCAGCAGTTCACCAGGAGGGAGCCACGAGCAGTACTTC

clone_size: .
j_call: TRBJ1-6
v_call: TRBV10-2
d_call: .
cdr3_aa: CASSPPGRSNSPLHF
cdr3_nt: TGCGCCAGCAGTCCCCCGGGTCGCAGTAATTCACCCCTCCACTTT

clone_size: .
j_call: TRBJ2-7
v_call: TRBV6-6
d_call: TRBD2
cdr3_aa: CASSASGGLYEQYF
cdr3_nt: TGTGCCAGCAGTGCTAGCGGGGGCCTCTACGAGCAGTACTTC

clone_size: once
j_call: TRBJ2-5
v_call: TRBV29-1
d_call: TRBD1
cdr3_aa: CSVAQGERAETQYF
cdr3_nt: TGCAGCGTTGCCCAGGGGGAAAGGGCAGAGACCCAGTACTTC

clone_size: .
j_call: TRBJ2-1
v_call: TRBV6-5
d_call: TRBD1
cdr3_aa: CASSYSRQGRNEQFF
cdr3_nt: TGTGCCAGCAGTTACTCGAGACAGGGAAGGAATGAGCAGTTCTTC

clone_size: once
j_call: TRBJ1-2
v_call: TRBV2
d_call: TRBD1
cdr3_aa: CASTSGTGFYGYTF
cdr3_nt: TGTGCCAGCACCTCCGGGACAGGCTTCTATGGCTACACCTTC

clone_size: .
j_call: TRBJ2-2
v_call: TRBV5-4
d_call: .
cdr3_aa: CASSHMDSGGAGELFF
cdr3_nt: TGTGCCAGCAGTCATATGGACAGCGGCGGGGCCGGGGAGCTGTTTTTT

clone_size: .
j_call: TRBJ2-7
v_call: TRBV9
d_call: .
cdr3_aa: CASSVEYVCYEQYF
cdr3_nt: TGTGCCAGCAGCGTAGAGTACGTCTGCTACGAGCAGTACTTC

clone_size: once
j_call: TRBJ2-2
v_call: TRBV5-1
d_call: .
cdr3_aa: CASSLASQGHTGELFF
cdr3_nt: TGCGCCAGCAGCTTGGCCTCACAGGGTCACACCGGGGAGCTGTTTTTT

clone_size: once
j_call: TRBJ1-2
v_call: TRBV30
d_call: .
cdr3_aa: CAWDNPNYGYTF
cdr3_nt: TGTGCCTGGGACAACCCAAACTATGGCTACACCTTC

clone_size: .
j_call: TRBJ2-7
v_call: TRBV27
d_call: TRBD2
cdr3_aa: CASSSLKGRGVVAEQYF
cdr3_nt: TGTGCCAGCAGTTCCCTCAAGGGGCGGGGGGTGGTCGCCGAGCAGTACTTC

clone_size: .
j_call: TRBJ2-4
v_call: TRBV5-6
d_call: .
cdr3_aa: CASSAIGGTKNIQYF
cdr3_nt: TGTGCCAGCAGCGCGATAGGGGGAACCAAAAACATTCAGTACTTC

clone_size: .
j_call: TRBJ2-1
v_call: TRBV5-1
d_call: TRBD2
cdr3_aa: CASSLGTSGYNEQFF
cdr3_nt: TGCGCCAGCAGCTTGGGGACTAGCGGATACAATGAGCAGTTCTTC

clone_size: .
j_call: TRBJ1-1
v_call: TRBV29-1
d_call: TRBD1
cdr3_aa: CSVGYRGMNTEAFF
cdr3_nt: TGCAGCGTTGGGTACAGGGGCATGAACACTGAAGCTTTCTTT

clone_size: .
j_call: TRBJ1-1
v_call: TRBV18
d_call: TRBD1
cdr3_aa: CASSPGQGAGTEAFF
cdr3_nt: TGTGCCAGCTCACCGGGACAGGGGGCCGGTACTGAAGCTTTCTTT

clone_size: .
j_call: TRBJ1-1
v_call: TRBV29-1
d_call: .
cdr3_aa: CSVGVSKNTEAFF
cdr3_nt: TGCAGCGTTGGGGTCAGTAAGAACACTGAAGCTTTCTTT

clone_size: .
j_call: TRBJ1-5
v_call: TRBV19
d_call: .
cdr3_aa: CASSIMGGTNQPQHF
cdr3_nt: TGTGCCAGTAGTATAATGGGGGGGACGAATCAGCCCCAGCATTTT

clone_size: .
j_call: TRBJ1-4
v_call: TRBV19
d_call: TRBD1
cdr3_aa: CASNHYRGNDREKLFF
cdr3_nt: TGTGCCAGTAACCATTACAGGGGGAACGACCGTGAAAAACTGTTTTTT

clone_size: few
j_call: TRBJ1-6
v_call: TRBV10-2
d_call: .
cdr3_aa: CASSDVTGPLHF
cdr3_nt: TGCGCCAGCAGTGATGTGACAGGACCCCTCCACTTT

clone_size: .
j_call: TRBJ1-4
v_call: TRBV28
d_call: .
cdr3_aa: CASSSGGPNEKLFF
cdr3_nt: TGTGCCAGCAGTTCAGGAGGTCCTAATGAAAAACTGTTTTTT

clone_size: .
j_call: TRBJ2-2
v_call: TRBV9
d_call: .
cdr3_aa: CASSLKSGSGNTGELFF
cdr3_nt: TGTGCCAGCAGCCTAAAGTCAGGATCTGGGAACACCGGGGAGCTGTTTTTT